This T cell receptor beta chain was captured in a study of cytomegalovirus exposure and HLA in healthy donors. V lost 6 bases and J 2 bases, leaving 11 bases between the germline ends. The germline V gene has CDR1 MNHEY and CDR2 SVGAGI. The CDR3 has 13 residues. Amplification used 60 Vbeta primers and 13 Jbeta primers. Assay used: immunoSEQ multiplex PCR; TCRdb lists only in-frame clones, some missing. The sample lists 90,000 to 150,000 clones, more than 60% occurring once. The TCR was taken from a female donor in good health and CMV-seronegative. J is TRBJ2-7 and V is TRBV6-5, with a possible D match to TRBD1 (5 bases). Sequencing was done on a sample of PBMCs. CDR3 amino acids: CASRETATYEQYF. The CDR3 nucleotides are TGTGCCAGCAGGGAGACAGCGACCTACGAGCAGTACTTC.